This T cell receptor beta chain was documented in a study of Ad26.COV2.S vaccination and SARS-CoV-2 variants. General study results and limits: The study found higher spike-specific TCR breadth in vaccine than placebo recipients. Across vaccine and placebo recipients, the breadth of non-spike TCRs was similar. Assessments of TCR breadth and depth may have underestimated the total T cell responses.

The CDR3 has 16 amino acids. The V and J ends lost 0 bases and 7 bases, in that order; junction bases with no gene match: 8. Germline loops: CDR1 MNHNY, CDR2 SVGAGI (reference sequence). This table comes from immunoSEQ multiplex PCR, and its TCRdb copy is limited to in-frame clones, with some not included. The sample records 97,000 or so clones, around three quarters being singletons. On this clone itself: Its specificity is unknown.

The receptor was derived from a human donor who had recovered from COVID-19. Specimen: peripheral blood, collected after recovery from COVID-19. The J gene is TRBJ1-5, the V gene TRBV6-6; 8 bases line up with TRBD1. The CDR3 protein is CASSYSGTGGDQPQHF. CDR3 coding DNA: TGTGCCAGCAGTTACTCGGGGACAGGCGGGGACCAGCCCCAGCATTTT.